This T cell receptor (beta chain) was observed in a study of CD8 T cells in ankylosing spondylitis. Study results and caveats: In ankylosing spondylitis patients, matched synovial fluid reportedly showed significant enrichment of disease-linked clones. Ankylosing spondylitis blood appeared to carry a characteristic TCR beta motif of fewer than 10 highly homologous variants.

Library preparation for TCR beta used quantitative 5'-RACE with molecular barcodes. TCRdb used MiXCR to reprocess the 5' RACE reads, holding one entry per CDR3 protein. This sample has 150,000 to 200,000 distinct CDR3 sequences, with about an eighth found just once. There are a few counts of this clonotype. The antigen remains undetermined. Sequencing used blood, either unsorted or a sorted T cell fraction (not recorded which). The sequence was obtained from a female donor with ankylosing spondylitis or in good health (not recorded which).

CDR3 nucleotide sequence: TGTGCCAGCTCACCACCCCAAGATACGCAGTATTTT. Residues: CASSPPQDTQYF. The rearrangement joins TRBV18 to TRBJ2-3; D gene unclear. V was cut by 0 bases and J by 5 bases, with 3 bases left in between. Germline V gene data show CDR1 as KGHSH and CDR2 as LQKENI. The CDR3 totals 12 residues.